One and the same sample provided the 10 T cell receptor beta chains below, sequenced in a study of cytomegalovirus exposure and HLA in healthy donors. Assay: immunoSEQ multiplex PCR; the TCRdb copy retains only in-frame clones and omits some. This table holds about 280,000 clones, 86% found once. The source material was PBMCs. Receptor source: a woman aged 18 to 35 in good health and CMV-seronegative.

Only one count was recorded for this clone. The chain joins TRBV7-9 to TRBJ2-7; possible D gene TRBD1, 6 bases. The CDR3 has 13 amino acids. V was shortened by 5 bases and J by 2 bases, with 10 bases between the two germline ends. CDR1 is SEHNR and CDR2 is FQNEAQ in the germline V gene (reference sequence). CDR3 sequence (DNA): TGTGCCAGCAGCATAACAGGGCCCTACGAGCAGTACTTC. This gives the protein CASSITGPYEQYF.

The rearrangement joins TRBV7-8 to TRBJ2-7; possibly TRBD2 for D (5 bases). Germline V gene sequence: CDR1 SGHVS, CDR2 FQNEAQ. Trimming left V 2 bases short and J 1 base short, with 18 bases between. CDR3 length: 17 residues. In nucleotides, the CDR3 is TGTGCCAGCAGCTTAAAGGGAAAAGTCGAGGGATCCTACGAGCAGTACTTC. Translation: CASSLKGKVEGSYEQYF.

The rearrangement links TRBV6-5 to TRBJ2-3; 8 bases fit TRBD2. The V gene end was trimmed by 5 bases and the J gene end by 2 bases; junction bases not matched to a gene: 6. The germline gives CDR1 MNHEY, CDR2 SVGAGI. The CDR3 has 15 amino acids. The CDR3 region has the DNA TGTGCCAGCAGTCTCACTAGCGGAGACACAGATACGCAGTATTTT. It specifies CASSLTSGDTDTQYF.

The chain uses TRBV5-1 and TRBJ2-2; D perhaps matches TRBD1 (6 bases). Deletions cut 0 bases from V and 6 bases from J, with 12 bases between. From germline, CDR1 is SGHRS and CDR2 YFSETQ. CDR3 length: 15 residues. CDR3 protein: CASSLGQGFPGELFF. In DNA form, the CDR3 reads TGCGCCAGCAGCTTGGGGCAGGGGTTCCCCGGGGAGCTGTTTTTT.

This clone appeared once. This chain joins TRBV27 and TRBJ1-1; D is undetermined. The CDR3 extends over 11 amino acids. V lost 5 bases, J lost 6 bases, and 7 bases lay in between. Germline V gene sequence: CDR1 MNHEY, CDR2 SMNVEV (reference sequence). CDR3 sequence: CASSAGSEAFF. The CDR3 DNA reads as TGTGCCAGCAGTGCAGGCTCTGAAGCTTTCTTT.

The rearrangement uses TRBV2 and TRBJ2-2; possibly TRBD2 for D (6 bases). The CDR3 sequence is 15 residues long. CDR1 and CDR2 from the germline V gene are SNHLY and FYNNEI. Trimming left V 6 bases short and J 2 bases short, with 13 bases between. The CDR3 spells CASRGGPINTGELFF. DNA of the CDR3: TGTGCCAGCAGGGGGGGACCGATAAACACCGGGGAGCTGTTTTTT.

The chain combines TRBV6-5 with TRBJ1-4; 9 bases fit TRBD1. After removal of 7 bases from V and 7 bases from J, the junction contained 7 bases not matched to a gene. The CDR3 runs to 14 residues. The germline gives CDR1 MNHEY, CDR2 SVGAGI. The CDR3 region has the DNA TGTGCCAGCACCCCGGGACAGGGAGTTGAAAAACTGTTTTTT. It yields the protein CASTPGQGVEKLFF.

Here the CDR3 reads CASSLGAGETQYF. The CDR3 DNA is TGTGCCAGCAGCTTAGGGGCAGGGGAGACCCAGTACTTC. The rearrangement joins TRBV7-3 to TRBJ2-5; TRBD1 might be the D (5 bases). CDR1 SGHTA and CDR2 FQGTGA come from the germline V gene. This CDR3 contains 13 residues. V was clipped by 2 bases and J by 5 bases, with 9 bases between them.

The genes are TRBV5-1 and TRBJ2-7; 8 nucleotides agree with TRBD1. V shed 2 bases, J shed 3 bases, and the junction held 13 bases outside the gene matches. The CDR3 spans 17 residues. The germline V gene encodes CDR1 SGHRS and CDR2 YFSETQ. The CDR3 reads CASSFTSRQGTNYEQYF. The DNA for the CDR3 is TGCGCCAGCAGCTTTACATCGAGACAGGGGACCAACTACGAGCAGTACTTC.

The chain links TRBV4-3 to TRBJ1-2, with unresolved D. The CDR3 covers 19 residues. The V end lost 4 bases, the J end lost 0 bases, and 24 bases lay between the germline ends. Germline values: CDR1 LGHNA, CDR2 YSLEER. The CDR3 here is CASSRVASTAGSPNYGYTF. CDR3 sequence (DNA): TGCGCCAGCAGCCGCGTAGCGTCTACGGCGGGAAGTCCTAACTATGGCTACACCTTC.